This TCR beta chain emerged from a study of tumor and adjacent non-tumor tissue in lung cancer. Findings and caveats of the study: Tumor repertoires had a smaller top 100 clone share than normal lung.

The template was RNA from unsorted bulk tissue. Newly diagnosed lung cancer patients had thoracic surgery in China, August–late 2014, without prior chemotherapy. About this clonotype itself: The antigen remains unidentified. At one of its ends the junction is not consistent with the germline gene, which may arise from a read error.

Three rounds of nested PCR, following a modified ARM-PCR protocol, produced the TCRbeta library. One entry per CDR3 protein, called by TCRdb with MiXCR from the multiplex PCR reads. The sample contains approximately 110,000 distinct CDR3 sequences, approximately 82% of which appear only once. The CDR3 contains 13 residues. Looked up from germline, CDR1 is SGHKS and CDR2 is YYEKEE (reference sequence). This clonotype was sampled from a woman aged 55-70 years with non-small cell lung cancer. The chain combines TRBV5-5 with TRBJ2-7; unclear D gene. The sequenced material came from lung tumor tissue. The CDR3 region has the DNA TGTGCCGGCAGCTTTGGCTACTCCTACGAGCAGTACTTC. This encodes CAGSFGYSYEQYF.